This paragraph covers one T cell receptor (beta chain) sequence. This clone was recorded a few times. Its specific antigen is unknown. No much larger clonotype is one base removed from it; base qualities were not supplied. This sample was included in a study of blood T cell repertoires in COVID-19 (dated by TCRdb to about 2020). About the study as a whole: Samples from collaborators originated in the United States, Italy and Spain and spanned both the acute and convalescent phases of COVID-19. The prospective study material was composed of cDNA or gDNA derived from T cells, B-cell-depleted T cells, or PBMCs. Subjects who had been exposed to COVID-19, were actively infected with it, or had recovered from it provided the deeply sampled blood TCRbeta repertoires that made up the dataset. The repertoires were released in a freely available public database meant as a resource for research on the immune response to SARS-CoV-2. Samples came from the ongoing ImmuneRACE study (first 160 participants) plus 1,254 subjects from 6 global collaborators. A de-identified subject ID, COVID-19 status, age in years and sex were almost always included in the sample metadata. HLA class I and class II types, where available, came from metadata supplied by the sample provider rather than from assay-based typing.

At one collaborating source in Seattle, patients were enrolled during active infection and were followed longitudinally through the course of disease. Collaborating institutions collected whole blood in K2EDTA tubes following their own protocols. For TCRbeta analysis, collaborators shipped samples in one of three forms: frozen whole blood, isolated PBMCs, or DNA extracted from either of those sample types. Findings and caveats that apply to the study as a whole: The quantity of clinical and demographic metadata differed by source and by participant and was supplied without curation.

The immunoSEQ Assay, a bias-controlled multiplex PCR, was used to amplify TCRbeta CDR3 regions from genomic DNA. Concerning the study's data processing: Nucleated cell counts per sample were estimated from amplification of reference gene primers within the assay. To quantify the absolute abundance of each unique TCRbeta CDR3 rearrangement, sequence reads were collapsed and filtered. For each sample, productive Simpson clonality was calculated as the square root of Simpson's diversity index across productive rearrangements. TCRdb's version of the immuneACCESS table is confined to in-frame rearrangements and falls short of the full clone set. An unresolved V gene accounts for under half of the shortfall where checked; the remainder is of unknown origin. That table is the source of V, J and clone size, and D and trimming were worked out from the DNA. The sample contains around 190,000 clones, over 80% of them found a single time. The ten largest clones represent around 8% of the sample.

For CDR1 and CDR2, the germline V gene (reference sequence) lists LNHNV and YYDKDF. The cysteine opens and the phenylalanine closes a CDR3 of 14 amino acids. The sequence is cut down to CDR3 DNA, 42 bases in frame from base 1. Relative to germline, V is 1 base shorter and J is 7 bases shorter, with 10 bases between their ends. This sequence uses TRBV15 and TRBJ1-4, with TRBD1 tentatively as D gene (6 bases match). The sequence derives from a woman aged 55-75 years with COVID-19, enrolled during active disease. The sample consisted of peripheral blood. The nucleotide sequence is TGTGCCACCAGCAGAGTGGGGGACACTGAAAAACTGTTTTTT. It translates as CATSRVGDTEKLFF.